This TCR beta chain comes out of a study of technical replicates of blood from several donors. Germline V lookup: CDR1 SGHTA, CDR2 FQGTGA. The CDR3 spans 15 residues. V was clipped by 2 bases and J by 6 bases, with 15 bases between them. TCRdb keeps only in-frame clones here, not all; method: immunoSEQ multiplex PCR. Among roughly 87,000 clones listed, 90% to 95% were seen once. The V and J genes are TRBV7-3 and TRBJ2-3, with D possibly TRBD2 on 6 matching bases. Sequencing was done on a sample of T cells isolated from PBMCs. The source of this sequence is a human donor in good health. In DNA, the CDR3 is TGTGCCAGCAGCTTACATCCGGGAGAAACTGATACGCAGTATTTT. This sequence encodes CASSLHPGETDTQYF.